The rows below give T cell receptor beta chains drawn from one sample of a study of cytomegalovirus exposure and HLA in healthy donors. The method was immunoSEQ multiplex PCR; TCRdb's version includes in-frame clones alone and lacks a portion of them. This repertoire comprises under 120,000 clones; its ten largest clones make up 0.55% to 0.6%. Source material: PBMCs. Receptors originate from a man aged 45-65 years in good health and CMV-seronegative. The CDR3 runs from the conserved cysteine through the conserved F or W. A D gene is named only where the DNA matches it firmly.

D	V	J	CDR3	DNA
.	TRBV11-2	TRBJ1-3	CASSLEPGSGNTIYF	TGTGCCAGCAGCTTAGAACCGGGCTCTGGAAACACCATATATTTT
TRBD2	TRBV5-1	TRBJ2-5	CASSLGVGGASQETQYF	TGCGCCAGCAGCTTGGGCGTCGGGGGGGCGAGCCAAGAGACCCAGTACTTC
.	TRBV7-7	TRBJ2-2	CASSLKHSGELFF	TGTGCTAGCAGCTTAAAACATTCCGGGGAGCTGTTTTTT
.	TRBV6-1	TRBJ2-5	CASSEGAGGTQYF	TGTGCCAGCAGTGAAGGTGCCGGGGGGACCCAGTACTTC
TRBD2	TRBV7-2	TRBJ2-7	CASSLGPGLAGGPLEQYF	TGTGCCAGCAGCTTGGGTCCGGGACTAGCGGGGGGGCCGCTTGAGCAGTACTTC
TRBD2	TRBV9	TRBJ2-2	CASSVAAGGPGELFF	TGTGCCAGCAGCGTAGCAGCGGGAGGCCCCGGGGAGCTGTTTTTT
.	TRBV9	TRBJ2-7	CASSAGTRDEQYF	TGTGCCAGCAGCGCAGGGACACGGGACGAGCAGTACTTC
TRBD1	TRBV2	TRBJ1-1	CASSKDRGRTEAFF	TGTGCCAGCAGCAAGGACAGGGGACGCACTGAAGCTTTCTTT
.	TRBV7-2	TRBJ2-5	CASSLERRAQYF	TGTGCCAGCAGCTTAGAGCGCAGGGCCCAGTACTTC
.	TRBV6-5	TRBJ1-1	CASSYSSRSNTEAFF	TGTGCCAGCAGTTACTCGTCCAGGTCGAACACTGAAGCTTTCTTT
.	TRBV6-6	TRBJ2-2	CASTKWKGDGTGELFF	TGTGCCAGCACTAAATGGAAGGGGGACGGCACCGGGGAGCTGTTTTTT
.	TRBV5-1	TRBJ1-1	CASSQTGATGTEAFF	TGCGCCAGCAGCCAAACCGGGGCCACAGGGACTGAAGCTTTCTTT
.	TRBV11-2	TRBJ1-2	CASSGDSSPLYGYTF	TGTGCCAGCAGCGGCGATAGCTCCCCCCTCTATGGCTACACCTTC
TRBD1	TRBV5-6	TRBJ1-5	CASSRNTGTGVSNQPQHF	TGTGCCAGCAGCCGAAATACCGGGACAGGGGTTTCCAATCAGCCCCAGCATTTT
TRBD1	TRBV6-5	TRBJ1-5	CASSPTGASNQPQHF	TGTGCCAGCAGTCCGACAGGGGCAAGCAATCAGCCCCAGCATTTT
.	TRBV19	TRBJ2-7	CASRRSVQSAYEQYF	TGTGCCAGTAGACGATCGGTTCAGAGCGCCTACGAGCAGTACTTC
TRBD1	TRBV19	TRBJ1-1	CASSIRDSGEAFF	TGTGCCAGTAGTATCCGGGACAGCGGAGAAGCTTTCTTT
.	TRBV5-1	TRBJ1-2	CASSSEVGGLTDYGYTF	TGCGCCAGCAGCTCGGAGGTGGGTGGGCTCACGGACTATGGCTACACCTTC
TRBD2	TRBV9	TRBJ2-1	CASSVELAGAWEQFF	TGTGCCAGCAGCGTAGAGTTAGCGGGAGCCTGGGAGCAGTTCTTC
TRBD1	TRBV6-5	TRBJ2-2	CASGTGKKAAGELFF	TGTGCCAGCGGGACAGGGAAGAAGGCGGCCGGGGAGCTGTTTTTT
TRBD1	TRBV2	TRBJ2-1	CASSDRTGEDNEQFF	TGTGCCAGCAGTGATCGGACAGGGGAGGACAATGAGCAGTTCTTC
TRBD1	TRBV5-1	TRBJ1-1	CASSPGQGTEAFF	TGCGCCAGCAGCCCGGGACAGGGGACTGAAGCTTTCTTT
TRBD2	TRBV19	TRBJ2-5	CASNPGTSGSRETQYF	TGTGCCAGTAACCCCGGGACTAGCGGGAGTCGTGAGACCCAGTACTTC
TRBD1	TRBV11-3	TRBJ1-1	CASSLDAGGNTEAFF	TGTGCCAGCAGCTTAGATGCAGGGGGGAACACTGAAGCTTTCTTT
.	TRBV2	TRBJ1-1	CASRIRQETNTEAFF	TGTGCCAGCAGGATTCGACAGGAGACGAACACTGAAGCTTTCTTT
.	TRBV2	TRBJ1-5	CASSRVNQPQHF	TGTGCCAGCAGCAGGGTGAATCAGCCCCAGCATTTT
.	TRBV9	TRBJ1-2	CASSVPGRLYGYTF	TGTGCCAGCAGCGTACCGGGGAGGTTGTATGGCTACACCTTC
.	TRBV5-1	TRBJ2-7	CASSSRPGNEQYF	TGCGCCAGCAGCTCAAGGCCGGGTAACGAGCAGTACTTC
TRBD1	TRBV5-4	TRBJ2-1	CASSRGQGPYNEQFF	TGTGCCAGCAGCCGAGGACAGGGGCCCTACAATGAGCAGTTCTTC
.	TRBV30	TRBJ2-5	CAWSVRGRGKTQYF	TGTGCCTGGAGTGTACGAGGGCGTGGGAAGACCCAGTACTTC
.	TRBV10-3	TRBJ2-2	CAISEAGRHTGELFF	TGTGCCATCAGTGAGGCAGGTCGGCACACCGGGGAGCTGTTTTTT
.	TRBV7-3	TRBJ2-5	CASSLGAGEGEETQYF	TGTGCCAGCAGCTTAGGGGCAGGGGAGGGGGAAGAGACCCAGTACTTC
TRBD1	TRBV5-6	TRBJ1-5	CASSLMDRGEGQPQHF	TGTGCCAGCAGCTTGATGGACAGGGGAGAAGGTCAGCCCCAGCATTTT
TRBD1	TRBV19	TRBJ1-5	CATHNRGLGEPQHF	TGTGCCACCCACAACAGGGGATTGGGGGAGCCCCAGCATTTT
TRBD1	TRBV30	TRBJ2-7	CAWTGGEYEQYF	TGTGCCTGGACAGGGGGCGAGTACGAGCAGTACTTC
.	TRBV7-2	TRBJ1-1	CASSLGLMNTEAFF	TGTGCCAGCAGCTTGGGGCTAATGAACACTGAAGCTTTCTTT
.	TRBV4-2	TRBJ1-4	CASSQEGADEKLFF	TGTGCCAGCAGCCAAGAGGGGGCTGATGAAAAACTGTTTTTT
TRBD1	TRBV6-1	TRBJ1-5	CASTTTGSNQPQHF	TGTGCCAGCACCACGACAGGGAGCAATCAGCCCCAGCATTTT
TRBD1	TRBV6-6	TRBJ1-2	CASRDRGTVNGYTF	TGTGCCAGCAGAGACAGAGGGACAGTTAATGGCTACACCTTC
TRBD1	TRBV15	TRBJ2-7	CATSRVSGQGRYEQYF	TGTGCCACCAGCAGAGTCTCGGGACAGGGGAGATACGAGCAGTACTTC
.	TRBV7-2	TRBJ1-1	CASSSHRTISGTEAFF	TGTGCCAGCAGCTCCCACCGAACGATTAGTGGCACTGAAGCTTTCTTT